These 7 T cell receptor beta chains originate from one sample sequenced in a study of shared clonotypes between healthy human individuals. Assay: immunoSEQ multiplex PCR; the TCRdb copy retains only in-frame clones and omits some. The sample records about 1.4 million clones, about 96% being singletons. Material: naive CD4+ T cells sorted from blood. Subset here: CD45RA+ positively selected. Source of these receptors: a man aged 25 to 40 in good health.

The genes are TRBV7-2 and TRBJ1-5; D gene unclear. The germline gives CDR1 SGHTA, CDR2 FQGNSA. The CDR3 contains 13 residues. Deletions cut 2 bases from V and 8 bases from J, with 10 bases between. As DNA, the CDR3 is TGTGCCAGCAGCTTAACCCGGACGGAGCCCCAGCATTTT. Translated, it gives CASSLTRTEPQHF. Variable domain in full (rest from reference TRBV7-2 and TRBJ1-5): GAGVSQSPSNKVTEKGKDVELRCDPISGHTALYWYRQSLGQGLEFLIYFQGNSAPDKSGLPSDRFSAERTGGSVSTLTIQRTQQEDSAVYLCASSLTRTEPQHFGDGTRLSIL.

V gene TRBV25-1 combines with J gene TRBJ2-7, with 7 bases identical to TRBD2. CDR3 length equals 14 residues. Germline CDR1 and CDR2: MGHDK and SYGVNS. With 4 bases clipped from V and 1 base from J, the junction kept 4 bases outside the gene matches. The CDR3 reads CASSVLAASYEQYF. Written as DNA, the CDR3 is TGTGCCAGCAGTGTTCTAGCGGCATCCTACGAGCAGTACTTC.

This chain joins TRBV11-3 and TRBJ2-1; tentative D call: TRBD2 (6 bases). Germline CDR1 is SGHNT and CDR2 is YENEEA. The CDR3 consists of 15 residues. Trimming left V 2 bases short and J 6 bases short, with 14 bases between. CDR3 in amino acids: CASSLNGGPGNEQFF. CDR3 bases: TGTGCCAGCAGCTTAAACGGAGGGCCGGGCAATGAGCAGTTCTTC.

This chain uses TRBV2 with TRBJ1-2; D ambiguous. Germline lookup yields CDR1 SNHLY and CDR2 FYNNEI. The V gene lost 7 bases and the J gene lost 5 bases, with 11 bases spanning the gap. This CDR3 region has 12 residues. CDR3 in amino acids: CASKAGPYGYTF. The CDR3 DNA reads TGTGCCAGCAAGGCTGGGCCATATGGCTACACCTTC.

V gene TRBV29-1 combines with J gene TRBJ2-1, with D tentatively TRBD1 or TRBD2 (5 bases each). CDR1 is SQVTM and CDR2 is ANQGSEA in the germline V gene. The length of the CDR3 is 13 residues. V was cut by 6 bases and J by 0 bases, with 9 bases left in between. CDR3 amino acids: CSVGDGSYNEQFF. CDR3 sequence (DNA): TGCAGCGTGGGGGATGGCTCCTACAATGAGCAGTTCTTC.

The CDR3 spells CASSKVEPGQGTCYEQYF. In nucleotides, the CDR3 is TGTGCCAGCAGCAAAGTTGAACCGGGACAGGGGACGTGCTACGAGCAGTACTTC. The rearrangement uses TRBV21-1 and TRBJ2-7; the table calls TRBD1, which could not be checked here. TRBV21-1 is a documented pseudogene. The CDR3 runs 18 residues.

This chain connects TRBV5-1 to TRBJ2-7, with D uncertain. CDR1 SGHRS and CDR2 YFSETQ come from the germline V gene. The length of the CDR3 is 14 residues. V shed 2 bases and J shed 7 bases, with 16 bases lying between them. The CDR3 sequence: CASSFFLPGWEQYF. CDR3 nucleotide sequence: TGCGCCAGCAGCTTCTTTCTCCCTGGATGGGAGCAGTACTTC. Full variable domain (rest looked up from reference TRBV5-1 and TRBJ2-7): KAGVTQTPRYLIKTRGQQVTLSCSPISGHRSVSWYQQTPGQGLQFLFEYFSETQRNKGNFPGRFSGRQFSNSRSEMNVSTLELGDSALYLCASSFFLPGWEQYFGPGTRLTVT.